Shown below are 30 T cell receptor beta chains from a single sample sequenced in a study of brain T cells in children with intractable seizures. Data came from immunoSEQ multiplex PCR; TCRdb stores just in-frame clones and leaves some out. The sample contains 200 to 250 clones, 80% to 85% of which appear only once. The sequenced cases were selected for having the highest brain T cell transcript signatures. The material sequenced was resected brain tissue, taken at surgery. The receptors shown here come from a girl aged 5-17 years with tuberous sclerosis and intractable seizures.

This rearrangement joins TRBV19 to TRBJ1-2; possible D gene TRBD1, 6 bases. The CDR3 consists of 13 residues. The germline gives CDR1 LNHDA, CDR2 SQIVND (reference sequence). The V gene lost 6 bases and the J gene lost 8 bases, with 16 bases spanning the gap. The CDR3 bases are TGTGCCAGTAGCGGGACATCCAACGGGGGCTACACCTTC. It encodes CASSGTSNGGYTF.

The chain combines TRBV2 with TRBJ2-5, with 14 nucleotides matching TRBD2. The CDR3 loop spans 19 amino acids. V dropped 6 bases and J dropped 5; count of bases not matched to a gene: 17. CDR1 is SNHLY, CDR2 FYNNEI, per germline. Here the CDR3 DNA reads TGTGCCAGCAGGTCCTTATCGGGACTAGCGGGAGCCCGGAGGGAGACCCAGTACTTC. Protein product: CASRSLSGLAGARRETQYF.

The chain joins TRBV18 to TRBJ2-6, with 7 bases identical to TRBD1. The CDR3 is 19 amino acids. CDR1 and CDR2 (germline): KGHSH, LQKENI. Trimming cost V 3 bases and J 0 bases; bases outside gene matches: 11. The CDR3 coding sequence is TGTGCCAGCTCACCTCTCGGGACAGTCTCCAGCTCTGGGGCCAACGTCCTGACTTTC. It translates to CASSPLGTVSSSGANVLTF.

V is TRBV19 and J is TRBJ1-5; TRBD1 aligns across 8 bases. J gave up 4 bases and V 10 bases, and 6 bases lay outside the gene matches. Germline CDR1 is LNHDA and CDR2 is SQIVND (reference sequence). This CDR3 region has 13 residues. In DNA, the CDR3 is TGTGCCATAGACAGGGGCGCAAATCAGCCCCAGCATTTT. It encodes CAIDRGANQPQHF.

The rearrangement joins TRBV23-1 to TRBJ1-6; D is ambiguous. TRBV23-1 is placed among ORFs of uncertain function. The CDR3 length is 16 residues. V was clipped by 0 bases and J by 6 bases, with 12 bases between them. CDR3 nucleotides: TGCGCCAGCAGTCAATCACCCGCTTGGGGTAATTCACCCCTCCACTTT. Its protein is CASSQSPAWGNSPLHF.

The rearrangement joins TRBV29-1 to TRBJ2-1; 9 bases are shared with TRBD1. The length of the CDR3 is 15 residues. Germline V gene data show CDR1 as SQVTM and CDR2 as ANQGSEA. V was pared by 0 bases and J by 5 bases, with 5 bases of the junction left unmatched. CDR3 protein: CSVEEEGDRDNEQFF. The CDR3 DNA reads TGCAGCGTTGAAGAAGAGGGGGACAGGGACAATGAGCAGTTCTTC.

The V and J genes are TRBV3-1 (or the pseudogene TRBV3-2) and TRBJ2-2; 7 nucleotides align to TRBD2. Per the germline V gene, CDR1 is LGHDT and CDR2 is YNNKEL (reference sequence). The CDR3 totals 18 residues. The junction had 12 bases not matched to a gene; V was cut back by 4 bases and J by 1 base. CDR3 residues: CASSLLRLARGNTGELFF. The CDR3 coding sequence is TGTGCCAGCAGCCTATTACGACTAGCCCGAGGGAACACCGGGGAGCTGTTTTTT.

The V call is TRBV7-6, the J call TRBJ2-3; D is undetermined. The ends were cut back, 2 bases at V and 6 bases at J, with 18 bases in the middle. CDR1 is SGHVS, CDR2 FNYEAQ, per germline. The length of the CDR3 is 16 residues. CDR3 in amino acids: CASSLYWSNPSDTQYF. Here the CDR3 DNA reads TGTGCCAGCAGCTTATATTGGTCCAACCCATCGGATACGCAGTATTTT.

The chain uses TRBV28 and TRBJ1-2; D not resolved. This CDR3 has 15 amino acids. CDR1 is MDHEN, CDR2 SYDVKM, per germline. V lost 4 bases and J 8 bases, leaving 20 bases between the germline ends. CDR3 nucleotide sequence: TGTGCCAGCAGTTCACAGTATCTCACCGGAGGGGGCTACACCTTC. This translates into CASSSQYLTGGGYTF.

This chain connects TRBV2 to TRBJ2-1; D is perhaps TRBD1 (5 bases). The germline V gene has CDR1 SNHLY and CDR2 FYNNEI. Trimming took off 3 bases at V and 5 bases at J, with 14 bases between the two ends. There are 15 residues in the CDR3. The CDR3, as DNA: TGTGCCAGCAGTGAGGGCAGGGTTAATAACAATGAGCAGTTCTTC. Its translation is CASSEGRVNNNEQFF.

The V call is TRBV5-6, the J call TRBJ1-4; TRBD1 is a possible D gene (6 bases). The CDR3 spans 13 residues. The V and J ends lost 4 bases and 10 bases respectively, with 14 bases between them. Germline V lookup: CDR1 SGHDT, CDR2 YYEEEE. In DNA, the CDR3 is TGTGCCAGCAGCGTTACAGGGTTGGGAAAACTGTTTTTT. It codes for CASSVTGLGKLFF.

The V call is TRBV27, the J call TRBJ1-5; no clear D gene. The V and J ends lost 6 bases and 2 bases respectively, with 14 bases between them. CDR3 size: 15 residues. Germline loops: CDR1 MNHEY, CDR2 SMNVEV (reference sequence). The CDR3 region has the DNA TGTGCCAGCAGGTATCGGGGTGGGGGCAATCAGCCCCAGCATTTT. Translating it yields CASRYRGGGNQPQHF.

This clone was recorded a few times. The genes are TRBV27 and TRBJ1-5; D remains unclear. Germline V gene data show CDR1 as MNHEY and CDR2 as SMNVEV (reference sequence). V lost 5 bases to trimming and J lost 0 bases, with 8 bases between them. The CDR3 contains 14 residues. CDR3 residues: CASSVTDSNQPQHF. CDR3 nucleotide sequence: TGTGCCAGCAGTGTGACGGATAGCAATCAGCCCCAGCATTTT.

This chain joins TRBV20-1 and TRBJ2-1, with 9 bases fitting TRBD2. The CDR3 spans 14 residues. V was clipped by 3 bases and J by 10 bases; unmatched bases: 10. Germline V gene sequence: CDR1 DFQATT, CDR2 SNEGSKA (reference sequence). The CDR3 protein is CSASSAGGPEEQFF. CDR3 coding DNA: TGCAGTGCTAGTAGTGCGGGAGGGCCGGAAGAGCAGTTCTTC.

This sequence joins TRBV5-1 and TRBJ2-6, with 7 positions matching TRBD1. CDR3 length equals 15 residues. The germline CDR1 and CDR2 sequences are SGHRS and YFSETQ. After removal of 0 bases from V and 4 bases from J, the junction contained 1 base not matched to a gene. The CDR3 here is CASSLEGAGANVLTF. The CDR3 DNA sequence: TGCGCCAGCAGCTTGGAGGGGGCCGGGGCCAACGTCCTGACTTTC.

The chain combines TRBV14 with TRBJ2-3, with 7 bases lining up with TRBD2. V gave up 0 bases and J gave up 5 bases; unmatched junction bases: 8. The CDR3 has 16 amino acids. In germline, CDR1 is SGHDN, CDR2 FVKESK. CDR3 in DNA: TGTGCCAGCAGCCAAGAAGTCGGGAGGCGTCTAGATACGCAGTATTTT. This gives the protein CASSQEVGRRLDTQYF.

The gene calls are TRBV30 and TRBJ1-5; D possibly corresponds to TRBD1 (6 bases). The V gene lost 5 bases and the J gene lost 7 bases, with 18 bases spanning the gap. The germline V gene encodes CDR1 GTSNPN and CDR2 SVGIG (reference sequence). This CDR3 comprises 14 residues. This chain's CDR3 is CAWGGMGARQPQHF. The CDR3 coding sequence is TGTGCCTGGGGGGGGATGGGGGCCCGGCAGCCCCAGCATTTT.

V is TRBV4-2 and J is TRBJ2-5; TRBD2 agrees at 13 bases. The germline V gene encodes CDR1 LGHNA and CDR2 YNFKEQ. The CDR3 spans 18 residues. The J segment lost 5 bases and the V segment lost 8 bases, leaving 17 bases of the junction unmatched. The CDR3 loop reads CASSHGGTSGTGGETQYF. CDR3 nucleotide sequence: TGTGCCAGCTCCCATGGTGGGACTAGCGGGACGGGCGGGGAGACCCAGTACTTC.

V gene TRBV27 combines with J gene TRBJ2-7; 7 positions match TRBD1. Germline trimming cut 4 bases from V and 2 bases from J; bases unmatched to any gene: 8. Looked up from germline, CDR1 is MNHEY and CDR2 is SMNVEV (reference sequence). CDR3 size: 15 residues. The CDR3 nucleotides are TGTGCCAGCAGTTATAAGACAGGGTATACCTACGAGCAGTACTTC. This codes for CASSYKTGYTYEQYF.

This clone was counted only a few times. The J gene is TRBJ2-5, the V gene TRBV4-1, with D perhaps being TRBD1 or TRBD2 (7 bases each). The CDR3 consists of 16 residues. CDR1 is MGHRA and CDR2 is YSYEKL in the germline V gene. V lost 4 bases and J 2 bases, leaving 17 bases between the germline ends. CDR3 DNA: TGCGCCAGCAGCCCAGGGGGAGGGTTGGAACAAGAGACCCAGTACTTC. Its translation is CASSPGGGLEQETQYF.

CDR3 loop: CARSSVGGELFF. CDR3 DNA: TGTGCCAGAAGCTCGGTTGGCGGGGAGCTGTTTTTT. The gene calls are TRBV5-3 and TRBJ2-2; D is unclear. TRBV5-3 is identified as an open reading frame with a role that is uncertain. The CDR3 sequence is 12 residues long. Trimming removed 3 bases at V and 7 bases at J, with 7 bases between.

This sequence joins TRBV14 and TRBJ2-2; D gene unclear. The CDR3 is made up of 17 amino acids. With 0 bases removed from V and 0 bases from J, the gap between germline ends came to 11 bases. Germline V gene lookup returns CDR1 SGHDN and CDR2 FVKESK. The CDR3 loop reads CASSQDLRSANTGELFF. Here the CDR3 DNA reads TGTGCCAGCAGCCAAGATTTGAGGTCGGCGAACACCGGGGAGCTGTTTTTT.

The chain joins TRBV4-2 to TRBJ2-2; 9 bases agree with TRBD2. Trimming removed 2 bases from V and 7 bases from J; junction bases left unmatched: 2. The CDR3 is 14 residues long. Germline V gene lookup returns CDR1 LGHNA and CDR2 YNFKEQ. The CDR3 sequence: CASSQIAGDGELFF. CDR3 DNA sequence: TGTGCCAGCAGCCAAATAGCGGGGGACGGGGAGCTGTTTTTT.

The rearrangement joins TRBV7-2 to TRBJ2-7; TRBD2 matches at 12 bases. Germline assignment: CDR1 SGHTA and CDR2 FQGNSA. The V gene end was trimmed by 1 base and the J gene end by 5 bases; junction bases not matched to a gene: 12. The CDR3 contains 18 residues. CDR3 sequence: CASSLVSLAGGKSHEQYF. The CDR3, as DNA: TGTGCCAGCAGCTTAGTGTCGCTAGCGGGAGGGAAGTCCCACGAGCAGTACTTC.

J is TRBJ2-5 and V is TRBV4-1; D unclear. V gave up 0 bases and J gave up 4 bases, with 0 bases separating them. This CDR3 spans 11 amino acids. From germline, CDR1 is MGHRA and CDR2 YSYEKL. The CDR3 DNA follows: TGCGCCAGCAGCCAAGAAGAGACCCAGTACTTC. It yields the protein CASSQEETQYF.

J is TRBJ1-1 and V is TRBV5-4; D remains unclear. Germline CDR1 SGHNT, CDR2 YYREEE (reference sequence). V lost 4 bases, J lost 7 bases, and 14 bases lay in between. This CDR3 has 13 residues. The CDR3 loop reads CASSPSRANEAFF. In nucleotides, the CDR3 is TGTGCCAGCAGCCCCTCCCGGGCCAATGAAGCTTTCTTT.

The rearrangement links TRBV19 to TRBJ2-6; D possibly corresponds to TRBD1 (6 bases). Looked up from germline, CDR1 is LNHDA and CDR2 is SQIVND (reference sequence). The CDR3 consists of 22 residues. V was cut by 2 bases and J by 0 bases, with 26 bases left in between. The CDR3 here is CASSITSHTSRTVGSGANVLTF. The CDR3 nucleotides read TGTGCCAGTAGTATAACCTCTCATACCTCTCGGACAGTCGGCTCTGGGGCCAACGTCCTGACTTTC.

The rearrangement joins TRBV19 to TRBJ2-6; 7 bases agree with TRBD1. The V segment lost 5 bases and the J segment 2 bases; nucleotides outside the gene matches: 3. Germline CDR1 reads LNHDA; CDR2 reads SQIVND (reference sequence). This CDR3 is built from 15 residues. CDR3 coding DNA: TGTGCCAGTAGTCGACAGGGAGCTGGGGCCAACGTCCTGACTTTC. Residues: CASSRQGAGANVLTF.

The genes are TRBV6-1 and TRBJ2-7; D is possibly TRBD2 (6 bases). This CDR3 contains 15 residues. CDR1 is MNHNS, CDR2 SASEGT, per germline. The V gene lost 2 bases and the J gene lost 5 bases, with 16 bases spanning the gap. The CDR3 DNA reads as TGTGCCAGCAGTGAAAGCGCGGGACCAAGCCACGAGCAGTACTTC. Amino acids: CASSESAGPSHEQYF.

The chain has TRBV5-1 and TRBJ2-1, with 9 bases aligning to TRBD2. V lost 2 bases, J lost 7 bases, and 7 bases stayed unmatched. Germline-derived CDR1 and CDR2 are SGHRS and YFSETQ. CDR3 length equals 15 residues. CDR3 residues: CASSFPGLATNEQFF. The CDR3 DNA sequence: TGCGCCAGCAGCTTCCCGGGACTAGCAACGAATGAGCAGTTCTTC.